This record looks at one TCR beta chain sequence and its context. These data come from a study of blood T cell repertoires in COVID-19. Study information: COVID-19 samples, acute and convalescent, were from the United States, Italy and Spain. The analysed material was cDNA or gDNA that came from T cells, B-cell-depleted T cells, or PBMCs.

How the authors handled the data: Reference gene primer amplification gave nucleated cell count estimates. Sequencing used immunoSEQ multiplex PCR; TCRdb keeps in-frame clones, though not all of them. V and J calls and clone size follow that table, whereas D and trimming were derived from the DNA. Of 70,000 or so clones listed, roughly 90% are singletons. The sequencing input was peripheral blood. The receptor's source is a man aged 55 to 70 with acute or convalescent COVID-19.

The CDR3 nucleotides read TGTGCCAGCAGCTTACTGGCAGTCCAAGAGACCCAGTACTTC. It translates to CASSLLAVQETQYF. The V call is TRBV7-2, the J call TRBJ2-5; D gene unclear. CDR1 and CDR2 from the germline V gene are SGHTA and FQGNSA. This CDR3 has 14 residues. V gave up 2 bases and J gave up 1 base, with 8 bases separating them.